A single T cell receptor beta chain is shown here with its context. A much more abundant neighbour one base away suggests this may be a read error. These data come from a study of tumor-infiltrating lymphocytes in primary liver carcinoma. The wider study: Ages ranged from 30 to 69, with HCC or mixed HCC-cholangiocarcinoma. Between roughly 4.2 and 11 cm across, the tumors were all of stage T1-T3 N0M0.

CDR3 length: 13 amino acids. Germline V gives CDR1 SQVTM, CDR2 ANQGSEA. Trimming took 6 bases from V and 6 from J; bases not matched to a gene: 8. Both blood RNA, taken from unsorted whole blood, and germline DNA were extracted. No treatment had been given to the patients, who were chronically infected with HBV. Making TCR beta cDNA involved approximately 510 ng total RNA and a constant-region primer. Libraries of TCR beta came from three nested multiplex PCR rounds with slightly modified ARM-PCR. Researchers ran the first two PCR rounds for approximately 10 cycles each with TRBV1-TRBV30 forward primers and a C-beta reverse primer. TCRdb passed the multiplex PCR reads through MiXCR, listing each CDR3 protein once. The data show approximately 300,000 distinct CDR3 sequences, less than 75% seen once.

The receptor was derived from a man aged 35-49 years with primary liver carcinoma and hepatitis B virus infection. Sequencing was done on a sample of peripheral blood. V usage is TRBV29-1 and J usage is TRBJ1-5, with 7 bases aligning to TRBD1. The CDR3 nucleotides read TGCAGCGTCATCTCAGGGGGAAGTCAGCCCCAGCATTTT. Residues: CSVISGGSQPQHF.